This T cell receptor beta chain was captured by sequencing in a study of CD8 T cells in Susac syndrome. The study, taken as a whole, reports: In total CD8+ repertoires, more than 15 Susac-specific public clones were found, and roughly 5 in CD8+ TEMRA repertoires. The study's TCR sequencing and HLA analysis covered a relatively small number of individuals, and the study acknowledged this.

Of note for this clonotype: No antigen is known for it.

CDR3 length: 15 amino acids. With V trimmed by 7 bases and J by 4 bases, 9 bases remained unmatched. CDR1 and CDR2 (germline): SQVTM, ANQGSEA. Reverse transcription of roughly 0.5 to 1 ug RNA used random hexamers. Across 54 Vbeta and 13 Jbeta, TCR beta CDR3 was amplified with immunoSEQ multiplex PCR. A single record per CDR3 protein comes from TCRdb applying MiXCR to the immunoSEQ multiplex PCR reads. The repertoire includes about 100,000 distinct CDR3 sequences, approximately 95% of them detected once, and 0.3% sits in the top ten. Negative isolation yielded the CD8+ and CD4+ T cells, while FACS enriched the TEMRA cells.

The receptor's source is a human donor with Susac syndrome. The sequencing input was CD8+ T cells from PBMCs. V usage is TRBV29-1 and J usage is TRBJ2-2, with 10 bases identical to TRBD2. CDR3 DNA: TGCAGCGCGAAAGCTGGGACTAGCGCCACCGGGGAGCTGTTTTTT. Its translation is CSAKAGTSATGELFF.